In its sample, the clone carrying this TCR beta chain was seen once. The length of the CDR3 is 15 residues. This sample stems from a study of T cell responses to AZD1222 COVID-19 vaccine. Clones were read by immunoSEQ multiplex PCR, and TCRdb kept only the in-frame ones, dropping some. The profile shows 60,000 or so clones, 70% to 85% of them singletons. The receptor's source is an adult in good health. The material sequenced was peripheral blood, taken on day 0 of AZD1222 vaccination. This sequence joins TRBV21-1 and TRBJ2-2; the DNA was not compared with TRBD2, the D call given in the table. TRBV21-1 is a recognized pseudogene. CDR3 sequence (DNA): TGTGCCAGCAGCAAGGATTGGGGGGAGACCGGGGAGCTGTTTTTT. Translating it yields CASSKDWGETGELFF.